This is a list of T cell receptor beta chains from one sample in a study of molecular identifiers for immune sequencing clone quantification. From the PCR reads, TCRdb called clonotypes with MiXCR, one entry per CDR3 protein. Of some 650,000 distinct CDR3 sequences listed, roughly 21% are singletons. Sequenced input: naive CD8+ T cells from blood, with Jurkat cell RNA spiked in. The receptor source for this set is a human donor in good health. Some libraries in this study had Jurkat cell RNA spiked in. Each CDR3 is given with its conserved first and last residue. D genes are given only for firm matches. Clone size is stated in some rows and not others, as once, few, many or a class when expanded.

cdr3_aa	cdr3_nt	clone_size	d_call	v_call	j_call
CSATLYPAGSYNEQFF	TGCAGTGCTACCCTATATCCAGCGGGATCCTACAATGAGCAGTTCTTC	few	TRBD2	TRBV20-1	TRBJ2-1
CASSYPRFLNTEAFF	TGTGCCAGCAGTTACCCCCGATTTTTGAACACTGAAGCTTTCTTT	many	NA	TRBV6-2/TRBV6-3	TRBJ1-1
CAIKPQHF	TGTGCCATCAAGCCCCAGCATTTT	many	NA	TRBV10-3	TRBJ1-5
CASSTGTGGNEQFF	TGTGCCAGCAGCACCGGGACAGGGGGCAATGAGCAGTTCTTC	many	TRBD1	TRBV5-5	TRBJ2-1
CASSYSTSLQETQYF	TGTGCCAGCAGTTACTCGACTAGCCTTCAAGAGACCCAGTACTTC	many	TRBD2	TRBV6-2/TRBV6-3	TRBJ2-5
CASSVESEWGNTIYF	TGTGCCAGCAGCGTAGAGTCGGAATGGGGAAACACCATATATTTT	few	NA	TRBV9	TRBJ1-3
CASSPSRSGEQYF	TGTGCCAGCAGTCCATCCAGATCAGGGGAGCAGTACTTC	many	NA	TRBV12-3/TRBV12-4	TRBJ2-7
CASSYRADTNEKLFF	TGTGCCAGCAGCTACCGCGCAGACACTAATGAAAAACTGTTTTTT	many	NA	TRBV3-1	TRBJ1-4
CAISESKGGGAGDTQYF	TGTGCCATCAGTGAGTCGAAGGGCGGGGGGGCCGGAGATACGCAGTATTTT	many	TRBD2	TRBV10-3	TRBJ2-3
CASSRTGTAEAFF	TGTGCCAGCAGTCGGACAGGGACCGCTGAAGCTTTCTTT	many	TRBD1	TRBV27	TRBJ1-1
CASSERTGGVNTEAFF	TGTGCCAGCAGTGAGAGGACAGGGGGTGTGAACACTGAAGCTTTCTTT	few	TRBD1	TRBV2	TRBJ1-1
CASSVNRGVGYSNQPQHF	TGTGCCAGCAGCGTAAACAGGGGCGTCGGGTATAGCAATCAGCCCCAGCATTTT	many	TRBD1	TRBV12-3/TRBV12-4	TRBJ1-5
CASSLEALYRSYEQYF	TGTGCCAGCAGCTTGGAAGCTCTGTATCGCTCCTACGAGCAGTACTTC	many	NA	TRBV5-5	TRBJ2-7
CARRNEVYSGNTIYF	TGTGCCCGGAGGAATGAGGTGTACTCTGGAAACACCATATATTTT	once	NA	TRBV30	TRBJ1-3
CASSQVPGGYSGANVLTF	TGTGCCAGCAGCCAAGTGCCAGGGGGTTACTCTGGGGCCAACGTCCTGACTTTC	many	TRBD1	TRBV14	TRBJ2-6
CASSPEGHVGTNTQYF	TGTGCCAGCTCCCCCGAGGGACATGTGGGTACAAATACGCAGTATTTT	many	NA	TRBV11-2	TRBJ2-3
CASSFGRTALF	TGTGCCAGCAGTTTCGGTCGGACAGCACTTTTT	many	NA	TRBV12-3/TRBV12-4	TRBJ1-3
CASSTAGVAKNIQYF	TGTGCCAGCAGTACAGCGGGGGTAGCCAAAAACATTCAGTACTTC	many	TRBD2	TRBV12-3/TRBV12-4	TRBJ2-4
CASSPTGTLYEQYF	TGTGCCAGCAGCCCGACCGGGACACTCTACGAGCAGTACTTC	NA	NA	TRBV4-2	TRBJ2-7
CASSRDRGYQPQHF	TGTGCCAGCAGCCGGGACAGGGGCTATCAGCCCCAGCATTTT	many	TRBD1	TRBV28	TRBJ1-5
CASSVGGEAFF	TGTGCCAGCAGCGTCGGTGGGGAAGCTTTCTTT	NA	NA	TRBV11-3	TRBJ1-1
CASSLRRGANYEQYF	TGTGCCAGCAGCTTACGGCGGGGAGCCAACTACGAGCAGTACTTC	few	NA	TRBV7-9	TRBJ2-7
CAISETGRGYGYTF	TGTGCCATCAGTGAGACAGGGCGAGGGTATGGCTACACCTTC	few	NA	TRBV10-3	TRBJ1-2
CASSLGQRTEAFF	TGTGCCAGCAGCTTAGGGCAGCGCACTGAAGCTTTCTTT	many	NA	TRBV7-6	TRBJ1-1
CASSFRTGGPDTQYF	TGTGCCAGCAGCTTCAGGACAGGGGGTCCAGATACGCAGTATTTT	many	TRBD1	TRBV13	TRBJ2-3
CASSLLIGNTEAFF	TGTGCCAGCAGCCTCCTAATCGGAAACACTGAAGCTTTCTTT	many	NA	TRBV3-1	TRBJ1-1
CASSATARTGYRSYNSPLHF	TGCGCCAGCAGCGCCACGGCCAGGACAGGGTACAGGAGCTATAATTCACCCCTCCACTTT	many	TRBD1	TRBV5-1	TRBJ1-6
CASSQPGGATDTQYF	TGCGCCAGCAGCCAACCCGGGGGGGCCACAGATACGCAGTATTTT	few	TRBD2	TRBV4-1	TRBJ2-3
CSARDRELAASYEQYF	TGCAGTGCTAGAGATAGGGAGCTAGCAGCTTCCTACGAGCAGTACTTC	many	NA	TRBV20-1	TRBJ2-7
CATSFNTGELFF	TGTGCCACCAGTTTCAACACCGGGGAGCTGTTTTTT	many	NA	TRBV24-1	TRBJ2-2
CAWSEVGYEQFF	TGTGCCTGGAGTGAAGTTGGGTATGAGCAGTTCTTC	many	NA	TRBV30	TRBJ2-1
CASSWVQGGDTQYF	TGTGCCAGTAGTTGGGTGCAGGGAGGTGATACGCAGTATTTT	few	NA	TRBV19	TRBJ2-3
CSASQLGASTDTQYF	TGCAGTGCTAGTCAACTGGGGGCTAGCACAGATACGCAGTATTTT	many	NA	TRBV20-1	TRBJ2-3
CASSDGPGETQYF	TGCGCCAGCTCCGACGGCCCCGGGGAGACCCAGTACTTC	many	NA	TRBV4-3	TRBJ2-5
CASSPPSGGLETQYF	TGTGCCAGCAGTCCGCCTAGCGGGGGATTGGAGACCCAGTACTTC	many	TRBD2	TRBV12-3/TRBV12-4	TRBJ2-5
CASSAGTDGANVLTF	TGTGCCAGCAGCGCAGGGACAGATGGGGCCAACGTCCTGACTTTC	many	TRBD1	TRBV9	TRBJ2-6
CASSYLRLATTDTQYF	TGTGCCAGCAGTTACCTCCGGCTAGCCACCACAGATACGCAGTATTTT	many	NA	TRBV6-2/TRBV6-3	TRBJ2-3
CASSYGHIQYF	TGTGCCAGCAGTTACGGGCACATTCAGTACTTC	many	NA	TRBV6-5	TRBJ2-4
CSARERGGGRLSTDTQYF	TGCAGTGCTAGAGAACGAGGGGGCGGGAGACTTAGCACAGATACGCAGTATTTT	many	NA	TRBV20-1	TRBJ2-3
CASSPPGGRPYQETQYF	TGTGCCAGCAGTCCCCCGGGAGGGAGGCCATACCAAGAGACCCAGTACTTC	many	TRBD2	TRBV25-1	TRBJ2-5
CASSSEQGSRQPQHF	TGTGCCAGCAGCTCCGAACAGGGTTCTCGTCAGCCCCAGCATTTT	many	NA	TRBV7-8	TRBJ1-5
CAWEDGTGELFF	TGTGCCTGGGAAGACGGCACCGGGGAGCTGTTTTTT	NA	NA	TRBV30	TRBJ2-2
CASSSGTGVMNGQFF	TGTGCCAGCAGCTCAGGGACAGGGGTGATGAATGGGCAGTTCTTC	NA	TRBD1	TRBV13	TRBJ2-1
CASSPSPGTGVGSNQPQHF	TGTGCCAGCAGCCCAAGCCCCGGGACAGGGGTAGGAAGCAATCAGCCCCAGCATTTT	many	TRBD1	TRBV4-2	TRBJ1-5
CATSAWGLTYNEQFF	TGTGCCACCTCCGCTTGGGGACTGACCTACAATGAGCAGTTCTTC	NA	NA	TRBV12-3/TRBV12-4	TRBJ2-1
CASSTYAEQGNYNSPLHF	TGTGCCAGCAGTACATACGCCGAACAGGGGAACTATAATTCACCCCTCCACTTT	many	TRBD1	TRBV28	TRBJ1-6
CASSQVGSVTQYF	TGCGCCAGCAGCCAAGTCGGGAGTGTGACCCAGTACTTC	NA	NA	TRBV4-1	TRBJ2-5
CASSLVRDQETQYF	TGTGCCAGCAGCTTAGTCAGGGACCAAGAGACCCAGTACTTC	many	NA	TRBV7-9	TRBJ2-5
CASSQVIGGNTEAFF	TGTGCCAGCAGCCAAGTAATCGGCGGGAACACTGAAGCTTTCTTT	NA	NA	TRBV3-1	TRBJ1-1
CASSNLDGSRTDTQYF	TGCGCCAGCAGCAACTTGGACGGGTCGAGGACAGATACGCAGTACTTT	NA	NA	TRBV5-1	TRBJ2-3
CASSYGPSPFYGYTF	TGTGCCAGCAGTTACGGACCCAGCCCTTTCTATGGCTACACCTTC	many	NA	TRBV6-2/TRBV6-3	TRBJ1-2
CASSPTSSTDTQYF	TGTGCCAGCAGCCCAACGTCTAGCACAGATACGCAGTATTTT	many	NA	TRBV2	TRBJ2-3
CASSEYSGSYEQYF	TGCGCCAGCAGTGAGTATTCAGGGTCCTACGAGCAGTACTTC	many	NA	TRBV10-1	TRBJ2-7
CASSSTHRDWLETQYF	TGTGCCAGCAGCTCAACCCACAGGGATTGGTTAGAGACCCAGTACTTC	many	NA	TRBV7-9	TRBJ2-5
CASTSRGGTEAFF	TGCGCCAGCACATCGCGCGGAGGCACTGAAGCTTTCTTT	many	NA	TRBV5-1	TRBJ1-1
CSARLPAGANVLTF	TGCAGTGCTCGACTACCGGCTGGGGCCAACGTCCTGACTTTC	many	NA	TRBV20-1	TRBJ2-6
CASSLGRWQDTEAFF	TGTGCCAGCAGTTTAGGTCGTTGGCAGGACACTGAAGCTTTCTTT	NA	NA	TRBV27	TRBJ1-1
CASSIGLAEFQETQYF	TGTGCCAGTAGTATAGGTCTAGCGGAGTTTCAAGAGACCCAGTACTTC	NA	TRBD2	TRBV19	TRBJ2-5
CASSLGGSRARPYEQYF	TGCGCCAGCAGCTTGGGAGGTAGCAGGGCGAGACCCTACGAGCAGTACTTC	many	NA	TRBV5-1	TRBJ2-7
CVSRSGQSPSTDTQYF	TGTGTCAGCAGATCGGGACAGAGCCCTAGCACAGATACGCAGTATTTT	few	TRBD1	TRBV12-3/TRBV12-4	TRBJ2-3